The 28 T cell receptor beta chains presented below share a single source sample, sequenced in a study of CD8 T cells in ankylosing spondylitis. One entry per CDR3 protein, called by TCRdb with MiXCR from the 5' RACE reads. The sample records around 180,000 distinct CDR3 sequences, approximately 13% being singletons. Source material: blood, either unsorted or a sorted T cell fraction (not recorded which). These receptor sequences come from a female donor with ankylosing spondylitis or in good health (not recorded which).

The table lists this clonotype with many counts. The gene calls are TRBV19 and TRBJ2-7, with D unresolved. The CDR3 is 13 residues long. V was cut by 3 bases and J by 5 bases, with 11 bases left in between. Germline V gives CDR1 LNHDA, CDR2 SQIVND (reference sequence). CDR3 region: CASSISETHEQYF. The CDR3 bases are TGTGCCAGTAGTATCTCGGAGACCCACGAGCAGTACTTC.

This clonotype was recorded once. In nucleotides, the CDR3 is TGTGCCAGCAGCTTGACTAGCGGGCCCCTCTCCTACGAGCAGTACTTC. Amino acids: CASSLTSGPLSYEQYF. The chain is built from TRBV13 and TRBJ2-7, with 10 bases fitting TRBD2. J gave up 0 bases and V 3 bases, and 5 bases lay outside the gene matches. The germline V gene encodes CDR1 PRHDT and CDR2 FYEKMQ (reference sequence). The CDR3 has 16 amino acids.

This clonotype was recorded many times. V usage is TRBV4-3 and J usage is TRBJ1-2; no firm D call. The CDR3 consists of 13 residues. Deletions cut 3 bases from V and 4 bases from J, with 9 bases between. From germline, CDR1 is LGHNA and CDR2 YSLEER. The CDR3 DNA sequence: TGCGCCAGCAGCCAGGATGAGAGCTATGGCTACACCTTC. This encodes CASSQDESYGYTF.

The rearrangement uses TRBV5-1 and TRBJ2-1; D is uncertain. The CDR3 length is 13 residues. CDR1 and CDR2 from the germline V gene are SGHRS and YFSETQ. V was shortened by 4 bases and J by 5 bases, with 10 bases between the two germline ends. CDR3 protein: CASSRPWDNEQFF. CDR3 coding DNA: TGCGCCAGCAGCCGGCCGTGGGACAATGAGCAGTTCTTC.

The sample holds many counts of this clonotype. The chain uses TRBV4-3 and TRBJ1-1; 7 bases map to TRBD1. The CDR3 spans 15 residues. With V trimmed by 0 bases and J by 6 bases, 7 bases remained unmatched. Germline CDR1 reads LGHNA; CDR2 reads YSLEER. The CDR3, as DNA: TGCGCCAGCAGCCAAGACTACAGGGGAGTCGCTGAAGCTTTCTTT. Its translation is CASSQDYRGVAEAFF.

This clonotype was seen more than once but under ten times. The rearrangement uses TRBV20-1 and TRBJ1-1; D may be TRBD1 (6 bases). CDR1 and CDR2 (germline): DFQATT, SNEGSKA (reference sequence). V gave up 8 bases and J gave up 7 bases, with 14 bases separating them. This CDR3 comprises 11 residues. The CDR3, as DNA: TGCAGTCCCTATTCAGGGGTTGAAGCTTTCTTT. As protein: CSPYSGVEAFF.

This clonotype was seen at least ten times. The rearrangement links TRBV12-3 or TRBV12-4 to TRBJ2-3, with D uncertain. V lost 8 bases and J 2 bases, leaving 5 bases between the germline ends. This CDR3 is built from 11 residues. The CDR3 DNA sequence: TGTGCCAGCCGGACCACAGATACGCAGTATTTT. Translated: CASRTTDTQYF.

With regard to this clonotype: One base away lies a much larger clone, so this may be a sequencing read error. V gene TRBV24-1 combines with J gene TRBJ2-1; TRBD1 agrees at 8 bases. CDR3 length equals 17 residues. V dropped 4 bases and J dropped 6; count of bases not matched to a gene: 13. CDR1 is KGHDR, CDR2 SFDVKD, per germline. This chain's CDR3 is CATSDPDRGKGCNEQFF. CDR3 nucleotide sequence: TGTGCCACCAGTGACCCTGACAGGGGCAAAGGGTGCAATGAGCAGTTCTTC.

This chain connects TRBV6-2 or TRBV6-3 to TRBJ2-2; D is perhaps TRBD2 (6 bases). V was pared by 2 bases and J by 8 bases, with 15 bases between. This CDR3 comprises 15 residues. The germline V gene encodes CDR1 MNHEY and CDR2 SVGEGT. The CDR3 is CASSYPATRAGELFF. Written as DNA, the CDR3 is TGTGCCAGCAGTTACCCCGCGACTAGGGCTGGGGAGCTGTTTTTT.

This clonotype was counted ten times or more. A junction end diverges from the germline sequence, so it may reflect a read error. The rearrangement links TRBV5-1 to TRBJ2-2; D is perhaps TRBD2 (5 bases). The germline V gene encodes CDR1 SGHRS and CDR2 YFSETQ. There are 14 residues in the CDR3. CDR3 sequence (DNA): TGTGCTAGCAGCTTAGCGTCGAATACCGGGGAGCTGTTTTTT. Its protein product is CASSLASNTGELFF. Full variable domain (remainder filled in from reference TRBV5-1 and TRBJ2-2): KAGVTQTPRYLIKTRGQQVTLSCSPISGHRSVSWYQQTPGQGLQFLFEYFSETQRNKGNFPGRFSGRQFSNSRSEMNVSTLELGDSALYLCASSLASNTGELFFGEGSRLTVL.

Here the CDR3 reads CASSPQSGSYNEQFF. Here the CDR3 DNA reads TGTGCCAGCAGTCCTCAGAGCGGCTCCTACAATGAGCAGTTCTTC. The chain joins TRBV6-1 to TRBJ2-1, with TRBD2 as a possible D gene (5 bases). The ends were cut back, 5 bases at V and 0 bases at J, with 11 bases in the middle. In germline, CDR1 is MNHNS, CDR2 SASEGT. The CDR3 spans 15 residues.

This chain joins TRBV3-1 and TRBJ2-7; possibly TRBD1 for D (5 bases). Germline V gene data show CDR1 as LGHDT and CDR2 as YNNKEL (reference sequence). The CDR3 length is 14 residues. V lost 4 bases to trimming and J lost 2 bases, with 12 bases between them. Written as DNA, the CDR3 is TGTGCCAGCAGCCTAGGTTGGGGCGCCTACGAGCAGTACTTC. This gives the protein CASSLGWGAYEQYF.

In this sample, this clonotype turned up many times. This chain joins TRBV7-6 and TRBJ2-3, with a tentative D call TRBD2 (5 bases). There are 15 residues in the CDR3. With 5 bases removed from V and 1 base from J, the gap between germline ends came to 13 bases. The germline gives CDR1 SGHVS, CDR2 FNYEAQ. CDR3 sequence (DNA): TGTGCCAGCAGCCAAAACATCGGGGGCACAGATACGCAGTATTTT. Amino acids: CASSQNIGGTDTQYF.

At least ten counts were recorded for this clonotype. V is TRBV29-1 and J is TRBJ2-1; D may be TRBD1 (5 bases). The length of the CDR3 is 12 residues. Germline V gene sequence: CDR1 SQVTM, CDR2 ANQGSEA. V lost 6 bases to trimming and J lost 9 bases, with 15 bases between them. The CDR3 protein is CSVDWGRGEQFF. For the CDR3, the DNA is TGCAGCGTCGACTGGGGTAGGGGTGAGCAGTTCTTC.

This clonotype was counted a few times. The genes are TRBV29-1 and TRBJ2-1, with D perhaps matching TRBD1 or TRBD2 (5 bases each). CDR1 is SQVTM and CDR2 is ANQGSEA in the germline V gene. Trimming shortened V by 4 bases and J by 4 bases, and 11 bases separated the two germline ends. The CDR3 extends over 13 amino acids. CDR3 region: CSVGGGNYNEQFF. The DNA of the CDR3 is TGCAGCGTTGGTGGGGGAAATTACAATGAGCAGTTCTTC.

This chain connects TRBV5-1 to TRBJ1-2; 7 positions agree with TRBD1. V dropped 4 bases and J dropped 5; count of bases not matched to a gene: 14. The CDR3 has 16 residues. The germline gives CDR1 SGHRS, CDR2 YFSETQ. In nucleotides, the CDR3 is TGCGCCAGCAGCCCCCTTCGTACAGGGGATTTGTATGGCTACACCTTC. Its protein is CASSPLRTGDLYGYTF.

The chain recombines TRBV9 with TRBJ2-7; D might be TRBD1 (6 bases). V lost 3 bases and J 3 bases, leaving 10 bases between the germline ends. This CDR3 spans 13 amino acids. The germline CDR1 and CDR2 sequences are SGDLS and YYNGEE. The CDR3 bases are TGTGCCAGCAGCGCTTTGGACAGCTACGAGCAGTACTTC. Encoded protein: CASSALDSYEQYF.

This clonotype has just a few counts. The rearrangement uses TRBV20-1 and TRBJ1-5, with D hard to call. The CDR3 is 13 amino acids. The germline V gene has CDR1 DFQATT and CDR2 SNEGSKA (reference sequence). Trimming left V 0 bases short and J 2 bases short, with 5 bases between. The CDR3 DNA sequence: TGCAGTGCTAGAGATGGGGGCAATCAGCCCCAGCATTTT. Translating it yields CSARDGGNQPQHF.

This clonotype occurred many times. The genes are TRBV10-3 and TRBJ1-2; D not resolved. The CDR3 consists of 13 residues. Germline lookup yields CDR1 ENHRY and CDR2 SYGVKD. V shed 5 bases and J shed 4 bases, with 11 bases lying between them. CDR3 DNA sequence: TGTGCCATCAGTTCCGGGCAAGGCTATGGCTACACCTTC. It codes for CAISSGQGYGYTF.

This clonotype has a count of ten or more. This sequence joins TRBV29-1 and TRBJ2-3; tentatively, D is TRBD1 (6 bases). The V end was cut by 6 bases, the J end by 0 bases, with 22 bases between. Germline-derived CDR1 and CDR2 are SQVTM and ANQGSEA. CDR3 size: 17 residues. The CDR3 DNA follows: TGCAGCGTCACCGCAAACAGGGCCGAACATAGCACAGATACGCAGTATTTT. It is translated as CSVTANRAEHSTDTQYF.

A few counts support this clonotype. CDR3: CASSEAGWTYPKNTEAFF. In DNA form, the CDR3 reads TGTGCCAGCAGTGAAGCTGGATGGACTTATCCAAAGAACACTGAAGCTTTCTTT. The chain combines TRBV2 with TRBJ1-1; D gene unclear. Between the trimmed V and J ends, which lost 0 bases and 1 base, there was a span of 18 bases. This CDR3 contains 18 residues. Germline V gene lookup returns CDR1 SNHLY and CDR2 FYNNEI.

This clonotype was observed a handful of times. The chain is built from TRBV28 and TRBJ2-7, with D perhaps TRBD1 or TRBD2 (5 bases each). Germline CDR1 and CDR2: MDHEN and SYDVKM. V lost 5 bases and J 0 bases, leaving 14 bases between the germline ends. The CDR3 spans 15 residues. For the CDR3, the DNA is TGTGCCAGCAGTCCACGGGACGGTCACTCCTACGAGCAGTACTTC. This gives the protein CASSPRDGHSYEQYF.

This clonotype appeared many times. This chain links TRBV3-1 with TRBJ2-1; TRBD2 aligns across 14 bases. The germline gives CDR1 LGHDT, CDR2 YNNKEL (reference sequence). The length of the CDR3 is 15 residues. V dropped 4 bases and J dropped 9; count of bases not matched to a gene: 5. In nucleotides, the CDR3 is TGTGCCAGCAGCCCGGGACTAGCGGGAGTATTTGAGCAGTTCTTC. This gives the protein CASSPGLAGVFEQFF.

The chain uses TRBV19 and TRBJ2-2; D is perhaps TRBD2 (7 bases). V lost 2 bases to trimming and J lost 4 bases, with 14 bases between them. Germline V lookup: CDR1 LNHDA, CDR2 SQIVND (reference sequence). This CDR3 is 16 amino acids long. CDR3 amino acids: CASSISVGGGTGELFF. Here the CDR3 DNA reads TGTGCCAGTAGTATAAGTGTGGGAGGGGGCACCGGGGAGCTGTTTTTT. Full variable domain (remainder filled in from reference TRBV19 and TRBJ2-2): DGGITQSPKYLFRKEGQNVTLSCEQNLNHDAMYWYRQDPGQGLRLIYYSQIVNDFQKGDIAEGYSVSREKKESFPLTVTSAQKNPTAFYLCASSISVGGGTGELFFGEGSRLTVL.

J is TRBJ2-6 and V is TRBV18; 8 nucleotides line up with TRBD1. Trimming at V came to 3 bases and at J to 4 bases, leaving 8 bases not matched to a gene. The CDR3 spans 17 residues. CDR1 is KGHSH and CDR2 is LQKENI in the germline V gene. The CDR3 protein is CASSPFGQGSGANVLTF. CDR3 nucleotide sequence: TGTGCCAGCTCACCTTTTGGACAGGGTTCCGGGGCCAACGTCCTGACTTTC.

The table lists this clonotype with a few counts. This sequence joins TRBV5-1 and TRBJ1-2, with D uncertain. The CDR3 runs to 13 residues. Trimming stripped 0 bases from V and 5 bases from J, with 8 bases between. Per germline, CDR1 SGHRS and CDR2 YFSETQ. The CDR3 DNA reads TGCGCCAGCAGCTTGGACGGATCTTATGGCTACACCTTC. Translating it yields CASSLDGSYGYTF.

This clonotype has at least ten counts. The CDR3 is CAISASEKLFF. Here the CDR3 DNA reads TGTGCCATCAGTGCCTCCGAAAAACTGTTTTTT. J is TRBJ1-4 and V is TRBV10-3, with D unresolved. Per the germline V gene, CDR1 is ENHRY and CDR2 is SYGVKD. The CDR3 runs 11 residues. Deletions cut 4 bases from V and 8 bases from J, with 5 bases between.

This chain joins TRBV10-3 and TRBJ2-5; 9 positions agree with TRBD1. Trimming cost V 5 bases and J 2 bases; bases outside gene matches: 3. The CDR3 length is 14 residues. Per germline, CDR1 ENHRY and CDR2 SYGVKD. Here the CDR3 DNA reads TGTGCCATCAGTTATGGACAGGGGCAAGAGACCCAGTACTTC. Translated: CAISYGQGQETQYF.